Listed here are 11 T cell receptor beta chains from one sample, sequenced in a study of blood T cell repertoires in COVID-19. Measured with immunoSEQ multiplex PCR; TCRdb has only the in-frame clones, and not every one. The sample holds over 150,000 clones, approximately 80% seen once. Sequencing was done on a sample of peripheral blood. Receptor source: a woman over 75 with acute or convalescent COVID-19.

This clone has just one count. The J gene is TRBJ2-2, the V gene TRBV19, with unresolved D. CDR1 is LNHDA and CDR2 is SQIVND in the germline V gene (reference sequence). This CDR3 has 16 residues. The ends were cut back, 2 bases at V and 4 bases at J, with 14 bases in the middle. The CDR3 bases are TGTGCCAGTAGTATAACCCCTCCATGGCTCACCGGGGAGCTGTTTTTT. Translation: CASSITPPWLTGELFF.

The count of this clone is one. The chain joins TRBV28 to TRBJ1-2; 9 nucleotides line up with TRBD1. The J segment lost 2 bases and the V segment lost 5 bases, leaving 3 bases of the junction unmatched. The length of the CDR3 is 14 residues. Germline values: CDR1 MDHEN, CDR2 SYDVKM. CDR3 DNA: TGTGCCAGCAGTCCCGGGACAGGGAACTATGGCTACACCTTC. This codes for CASSPGTGNYGYTF.

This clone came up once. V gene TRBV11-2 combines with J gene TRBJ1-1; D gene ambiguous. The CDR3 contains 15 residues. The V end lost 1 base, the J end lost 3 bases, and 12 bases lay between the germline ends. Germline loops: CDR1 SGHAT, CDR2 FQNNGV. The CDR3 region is CASSLVPITHTEAFF. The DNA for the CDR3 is TGTGCCAGCAGCTTAGTTCCGATTACTCACACTGAAGCTTTCTTT.

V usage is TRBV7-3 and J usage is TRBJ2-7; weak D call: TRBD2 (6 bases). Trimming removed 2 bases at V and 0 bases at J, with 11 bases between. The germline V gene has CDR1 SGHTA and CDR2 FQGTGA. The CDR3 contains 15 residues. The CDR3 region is CASSLVRERSYEQYF. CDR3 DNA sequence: TGTGCCAGCAGCTTAGTTCGGGAGCGCTCCTACGAGCAGTACTTC.

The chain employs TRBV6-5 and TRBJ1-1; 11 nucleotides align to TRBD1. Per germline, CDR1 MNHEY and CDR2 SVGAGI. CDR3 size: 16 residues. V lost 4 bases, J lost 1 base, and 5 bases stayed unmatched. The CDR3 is CASSSRTGGRNTEAFF. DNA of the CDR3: TGTGCCAGCAGTTCTCGGACAGGGGGCAGGAACACTGAAGCTTTCTTT.

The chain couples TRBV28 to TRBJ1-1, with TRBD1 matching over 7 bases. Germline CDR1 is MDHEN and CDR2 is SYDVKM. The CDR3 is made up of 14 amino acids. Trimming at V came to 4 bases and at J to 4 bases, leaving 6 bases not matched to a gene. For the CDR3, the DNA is TGTGCCAGCAGTTCCGGACAGGAAACCACTGAAGCTTTCTTT. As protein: CASSSGQETTEAFF. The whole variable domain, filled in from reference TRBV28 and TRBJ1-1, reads DVKVTQSSRYLVKRTGEKVFLECVQDMDHENMFWYRQDPGLGLRLIYFSYDVKMKEKGDIPEGYSVSREKKERFSLILESASTNQTSMYLCASSSGQETTEAFFGQGTRLTVV.

The CDR3 region has the DNA TGTGCCAGCAGCTGGGACAGTCACTATGGCTACACCTTC. Translating it yields CASSWDSHYGYTF. V usage is TRBV7-2 and J usage is TRBJ1-2; TRBD1 agrees at 7 bases. V lost 4 bases and J lost 3; bases outside the gene matches: 2. Germline CDR1 is SGHTA and CDR2 is FQGNSA. The CDR3 has 13 amino acids.

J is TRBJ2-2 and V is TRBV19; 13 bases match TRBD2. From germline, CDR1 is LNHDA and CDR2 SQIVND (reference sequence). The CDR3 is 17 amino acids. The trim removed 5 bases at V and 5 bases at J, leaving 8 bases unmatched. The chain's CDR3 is CASSPGGLAGDTGELFF. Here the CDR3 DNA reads TGTGCCAGTAGTCCCGGCGGACTAGCGGGAGATACCGGGGAGCTGTTTTTT.

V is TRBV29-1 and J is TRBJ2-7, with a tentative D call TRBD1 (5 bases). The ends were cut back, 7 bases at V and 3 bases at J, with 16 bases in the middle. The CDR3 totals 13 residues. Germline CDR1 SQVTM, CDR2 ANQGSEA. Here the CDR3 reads CSAYTGQDYEQYF. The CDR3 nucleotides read TGCAGCGCATATACAGGCCAGGACTACGAGCAGTACTTC.

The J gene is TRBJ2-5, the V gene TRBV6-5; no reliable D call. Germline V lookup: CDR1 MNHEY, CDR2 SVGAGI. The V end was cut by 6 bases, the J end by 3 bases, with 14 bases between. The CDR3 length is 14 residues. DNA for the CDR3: TGTGCCAGCAGCTCCGGCCCGGGTGAAGAGACCCAGTACTTC. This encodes CASSSGPGEETQYF.

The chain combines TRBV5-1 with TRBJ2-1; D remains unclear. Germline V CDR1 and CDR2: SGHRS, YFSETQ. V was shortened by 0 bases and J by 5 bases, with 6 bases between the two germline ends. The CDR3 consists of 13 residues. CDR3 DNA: TGCGCCAGCAGCTTGGCCGTAAACAATGAGCAGTTCTTC. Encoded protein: CASSLAVNNEQFF.